Each of the 3 T cell receptor beta chains below was sequenced from the same sample in a study of blood T cell repertoires in COVID-19. Assay: immunoSEQ multiplex PCR; the TCRdb copy retains only in-frame clones and omits some. Found here are approximately 210,000 clones, 80% to 85% of them singletons; the top ten hold just under 9%. Sequencing was done on a sample of PBMCs or T cells enriched from blood (not recorded which). The receptors originated from a woman aged 45-60 years with acute COVID-19.

This clone was seen more than once but under ten times. The chain combines TRBV16 with TRBJ1-6, with unresolved D. There are 17 residues in the CDR3. Germline V gene sequence: CDR1 KGHSY, CDR2 FQNENV. With 1 base removed from V and 8 bases from J, the gap between germline ends came to 18 bases. CDR3 sequence reads: CASSQYGVLGTHSPLHF. DNA of the CDR3: TGTGCCAGCAGCCAATACGGGGTGTTGGGTACCCATTCACCCCTCCACTTT.

The genes are TRBV15 and TRBJ1-6; 8 positions match TRBD1. The CDR3 totals 15 residues. CDR1 and CDR2 from the germline V gene are LNHNV and YYDKDF (reference sequence). Trimming took 4 bases from V and 5 from J; bases not matched to a gene: 4. CDR3 region: CATSIGQGDNSPLHF. As DNA, the CDR3 is TGTGCCACCAGCATAGGACAGGGCGATAATTCACCCCTCCACTTT.

This chain links TRBV7-2 with TRBJ2-7; 7 nucleotides agree with TRBD1. Trimming removed 6 bases from V and 1 base from J; junction bases left unmatched: 15. The V gene's germline CDR1 is SGHTA and CDR2 FQGNSA. The CDR3 covers 17 residues. The CDR3 sequence: CASRGKSTGDVSYEQYF. CDR3 bases: TGTGCCAGCAGGGGGAAAAGCACAGGGGATGTATCCTACGAGCAGTACTTC.